This T cell receptor beta chain appears in the sequencing data of a study of T cell changes during pregnancy in multiple sclerosis. In germline, CDR1 is SEHNR, CDR2 FQNEAQ (reference sequence). V lost 5 bases to trimming and J lost 2 bases, with 15 bases between them. The CDR3 is 15 residues long. Clones were read by immunoSEQ multiplex PCR, and TCRdb kept only the in-frame ones, dropping some. Seen here are approximately 74,000 clones, roughly nine tenths observed once, and the top ten hold less than 4%. The V gene is TRBV7-9, the J gene TRBJ2-5; D is possibly TRBD1 (6 bases). The material sequenced was peripheral blood, taken before pregnancy. The origin of this receptor is a female donor with multiple sclerosis, enrolled in a pregnancy study. CDR3 loop: CASSPGEGEQETQYF. CDR3 bases: TGTGCCAGCAGCCCTGGAGAGGGGGAACAAGAGACCCAGTACTTC.